Listed here is a single TCR beta chain. As yet, its antigen is unknown. These data are taken from a study of Ad26.COV2.S vaccination and SARS-CoV-2 variants. Whole-study context: Ad26.COV2.S given intramuscularly, once or twice 56 days apart. Study-level points and caveats: The TCR-based breadth and depth measures might underestimate overall T cell responses.

Profiled with immunoSEQ multiplex PCR; TCRdb holds only in-frame clones, not every one. The sample includes 510,000 or so clones, around nine tenths of them seen just once. This CDR3 has 18 residues. V was clipped by 1 base and J by 1 base; unmatched bases: 8. In germline, CDR1 is SGHTA, CDR2 FQGNSA. Treatment: over 15 received Ad26.COV2.S at low or high dose, single or two shots; roughly five received placebo; per-sample allocation not given. Specimens were obtained on day 63 following the first vaccine or placebo injection. This TCR came from a person between 18 and 59 years old who received the Ad26.COV2.S COVID-19 vaccine or a placebo. This sample comprised peripheral blood, obtained in a trial of Ad26.COV2.S vaccine versus placebo. The rearrangement links TRBV7-2 to TRBJ2-2, with 8 bases aligning to TRBD1. The CDR3 here is CASSLERQGTGNTGELFF. In DNA, the CDR3 is TGTGCCAGCAGCTTAGAAAGGCAGGGGACAGGGAACACCGGGGAGCTGTTTTTT.